This T cell receptor beta chain was found in a study of blood T cells in healthy people across ages. Combining a sample-barcoded 5' primer with a J-beta primer mix, a second PCR ran for roughly 6 to 12 cycles. TCRdb re-analysed the 5' RACE reads in MiXCR, keeping a single row per CDR3 protein. The sample has 600,000 to 850,000 distinct CDR3 sequences; 25% are singletons. The data also belong to a second study, concerning T cells of mothers and their children.

Sequences were obtained from blood. This receptor was obtained from a boy between 10 and 17 years old in good health.

In DNA form, the CDR3 reads TGTGCCAGCAGCTTATACGGAGGAAACACTGAAGCTTTCTTT. Translation gives CASSLYGGNTEAFF. This chain connects TRBV11-2 to TRBJ1-1; D unresolved. With 2 bases removed from V and 2 bases from J, the gap between germline ends came to 9 bases. The germline CDR1 and CDR2 sequences are SGHAT and FQNNGV. The CDR3 is made up of 14 amino acids.